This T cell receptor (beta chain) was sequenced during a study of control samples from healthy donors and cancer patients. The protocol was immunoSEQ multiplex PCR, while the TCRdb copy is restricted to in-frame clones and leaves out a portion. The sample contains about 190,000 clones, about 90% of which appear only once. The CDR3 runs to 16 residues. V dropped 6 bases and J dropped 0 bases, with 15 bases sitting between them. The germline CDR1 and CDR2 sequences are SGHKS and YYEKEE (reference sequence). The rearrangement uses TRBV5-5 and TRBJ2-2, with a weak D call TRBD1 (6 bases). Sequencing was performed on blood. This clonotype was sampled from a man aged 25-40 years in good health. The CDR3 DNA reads TGTGCCAGCAACGTCATGTACAGGGCGAACACCGGGGAGCTGTTTTTT. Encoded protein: CASNVMYRANTGELFF.